This passage covers 15 T cell receptor beta chains from one sample sequenced in a study of T cells in Graves' hyperthyroidism and ophthalmopathy. TCR beta CDR3 region amplification was performed from RNA transcripts. First-round RT-PCR targeting the TCR CDR3 was performed with the HTBI primer set. TCRdb reprocessed the multiplex PCR reads via MiXCR and lists one record per CDR3 protein. The profile shows approximately 700,000 distinct CDR3 sequences, roughly 45% of them singletons. Sequenced input: peripheral blood or thyroid tissue (not recorded which). These TCRs come from an adult man with Graves' disease, either hyperthyroidism or ophthalmopathy (not recorded which).

On this clonotype itself: The junction and the germline gene differ at one end; a read error may be behind it. The chain recombines TRBV6-5 with TRBJ1-2; D remains ambiguous. Germline-derived CDR1 and CDR2 are MNHEY and SVGAGI. The CDR3 sequence is 13 residues long. CDR3 in DNA: TGTGCCACCAGTTTGACACCTCGATATGGCTACACCTTC. Translating it yields CATSLTPRYGYTF.

DNA of the CDR3: TGTGCCAGCCGGGACAGGGTTTCGGGGGAGCAGTACTTC. Protein product: CASRDRVSGEQYF. The chain recombines TRBV7-2 with TRBJ2-7, with 9 positions matching TRBD1. CDR1 and CDR2 (germline): SGHTA, FQGNSA. The ends lost 8 bases at V and 7 bases at J; junction bases unmatched: 9. The CDR3 is 13 residues long.

Points on this clonotype: At one end the junction does not follow the germline gene, possibly because of a read error. The rearrangement joins TRBV6-5 to TRBJ2-7; D unresolved. This CDR3 has 13 amino acids. The germline V gene encodes CDR1 MNHEY and CDR2 SVGAGI. CDR3 protein: CATSDLPDPEQYF. CDR3 coding DNA: TGTGCCACCAGTGATTTGCCGGACCCCGAGCAGTACTTC.

This clonotype showed up just a few times. At one end, the junction sequence differs from germline, possibly due to a read error. This chain connects TRBV10-1 to TRBJ1-2; D call uncertain. The length of the CDR3 is 12 residues. CDR1 and CDR2 from the germline V gene are WNHNN and SYGVQD (reference sequence). CDR3 sequence (DNA): TGTGCCAGCAGTTTGAAAAACTATGGCTACACCTTC. Its translation: CASSLKNYGYTF.

Comments on this clonotype: This clone may be a read error of a much larger clone one base away. The rearrangement uses TRBV7-2 and TRBJ1-3; the D is unclear. This CDR3 is built from 12 residues. CDR1 and CDR2 (germline): SGHTA, FQGNSA. In nucleotides, the CDR3 is TGTGCCTGCAGCTCCCAAGGGAACACCATATATTTT. Protein sequence: CACSSQGNTIYF.

V gene TRBV6-5 combines with J gene TRBJ2-7, with 7 bases identical to TRBD2. The CDR3 is 14 residues long. J gave up 3 bases and V 2 bases, and 4 bases lay outside the gene matches. Germline CDR1 reads MNHEY; CDR2 reads SVGAGI. As DNA, the CDR3 is TGTGCCAGCAGTTACGGGGGGGGATTCTACGAGCAGTACTTC. It specifies CASSYGGGFYEQYF.

Regarding this clonotype: This may be a read error: a much more frequent sequence differs by one nucleotide. The chain uses TRBV10-3 and TRBJ1-1; the D is unclear. This CDR3 has 14 residues. Germline V gene lookup returns CDR1 ENHRY and CDR2 SYGVKD. The CDR3 sequence: CATRRGEMNTEALF. The CDR3, as DNA: TGTGCCACTAGACGCGGGGAGATGAACACTGAAGCTCTCTTT.

This clonotype appeared a few times. The CDR3 DNA sequence: TGCAGTGCTAGGGGGCCTGAACCAAACACTGAAGCTTTCTTT. Protein sequence: CSARGPEPNTEAFF. The V gene is TRBV20-1, the J gene TRBJ1-1, with D perhaps matching TRBD1 (5 bases). The CDR3 has 14 amino acids. Trimming took off 3 bases at V and 2 bases at J, with 13 bases between the two ends. Germline V gene data show CDR1 as DFQATT and CDR2 as SNEGSKA (reference sequence).

This clonotype was recorded a few times. The rearrangement joins TRBV2 to TRBJ2-6; D is undetermined. The CDR3 spans 13 residues. The ends were cut back, 5 bases at V and 4 bases at J, with 6 bases in the middle. Germline V gene data show CDR1 as SNHLY and CDR2 as FYNNEI. The CDR3 DNA follows: TGTGCCAGCAGTAAACAGGGGGCCAACGTCCTGACTTTC. Amino acid sequence: CASSKQGANVLTF. The complete variable domain, with remaining parts taken from reference TRBV2 and TRBJ2-6, reads EPEVTQTPSHQVTQMGQEVILRCVPISNHLYFYWYRQILGQKVEFLVSFYNNEISEKSEIFDDQFSVERPDGSNFTLKIRSTKLEDSAMYFCASSKQGANVLTFGAGSRLTVL.

In this sample, this clonotype turned up a few times. The chain joins TRBV19 to TRBJ1-1, with a tentative D call TRBD1 (5 bases). Trimming took off 3 bases at V and 5 bases at J, with 22 bases between the two ends. CDR1 and CDR2 from the germline V gene are LNHDA and SQIVND (reference sequence). CDR3 length equals 17 residues. This CDR3 reads CASSMPPHTGVETEAFF. The CDR3 DNA follows: TGTGCCAGTAGTATGCCCCCACATACGGGGGTGGAAACTGAAGCTTTCTTT.

The CDR3: CSAAPMGLQETQYF. CDR3 in DNA: TGCAGTGCGGCGCCGATGGGACTCCAAGAGACCCAGTACTTC. The rearrangement links TRBV20-1 to TRBJ2-5, with D perhaps matching TRBD2 (6 bases). Trimming took off 6 bases at V and 1 base at J, with 15 bases between the two ends. CDR3 length: 14 amino acids. Germline loops: CDR1 DFQATT, CDR2 SNEGSKA (reference sequence).

Ten or more counts support this clonotype. This chain links TRBV7-6 with TRBJ1-6; 7 bases agree with TRBD1. The V and J ends lost 5 bases and 10 bases, in that order; junction bases with no gene match: 8. Looked up from germline, CDR1 is SGHVS and CDR2 is FNYEAQ. The CDR3 has 14 residues. CDR3 DNA: TGTGCCAGCAGCGCCCGGGACAGCGGATCACCCCTCCACTTT. Translated: CASSARDSGSPLHF.

This clonotype was counted ten times or more. J is TRBJ1-6 and V is TRBV9; maybe TRBD1 (5 bases). There are 16 residues in the CDR3. Germline V gene data show CDR1 as SGDLS and CDR2 as YYNGEE. Trimming cost V 4 bases and J 7 bases, with 18 bases left between them. In DNA, the CDR3 is TGTGCCAGCAGCCCGCTGTCGGGGGGACGGAATTCACCCCTCCACTTT. This codes for CASSPLSGGRNSPLHF. Full variable domain (missing parts from reference TRBV9 and TRBJ1-6): DSGVTQTPKHLITATGQRVTLRCSPRSGDLSVYWYQQSLDQGLQFLIQYYNGEERAKGNILERFSAQQFPDLHSELNLSSLELGDSALYFCASSPLSGGRNSPLHFGNGTRLTVT.

The rearrangement joins TRBV7-2 to TRBJ2-5; 12 bases align to TRBD2. After removal of 5 bases from V and 7 bases from J, the junction contained 11 bases not matched to a gene. The V gene's germline CDR1 is SGHTA and CDR2 FQGNSA. The CDR3 is made up of 16 amino acids. In nucleotides, the CDR3 is TGTGCCAGCAGCCAAGGACTAGCGGGGAGATCAGGGACCCAGTACTTC. This gives the protein CASSQGLAGRSGTQYF. Complete variable domain (other parts from reference TRBV7-2 and TRBJ2-5): GAGVSQSPSNKVTEKGKDVELRCDPISGHTALYWYRQSLGQGLEFLIYFQGNSAPDKSGLPSDRFSAERTGGSVSTLTIQRTQQEDSAVYLCASSQGLAGRSGTQYFGPGTRLLVL.

CDR3 region: CASSDGLRAQETQYF. The CDR3 coding sequence is TGTGCCAGCAGTGACGGGTTAAGGGCCCAAGAGACCCAGTACTTC. The rearrangement joins TRBV6-5 to TRBJ2-5; no clear D. Germline V gives CDR1 MNHEY, CDR2 SVGAGI. V was cut by 5 bases and J by 1 base, with 14 bases left in between. The CDR3 has 15 residues.